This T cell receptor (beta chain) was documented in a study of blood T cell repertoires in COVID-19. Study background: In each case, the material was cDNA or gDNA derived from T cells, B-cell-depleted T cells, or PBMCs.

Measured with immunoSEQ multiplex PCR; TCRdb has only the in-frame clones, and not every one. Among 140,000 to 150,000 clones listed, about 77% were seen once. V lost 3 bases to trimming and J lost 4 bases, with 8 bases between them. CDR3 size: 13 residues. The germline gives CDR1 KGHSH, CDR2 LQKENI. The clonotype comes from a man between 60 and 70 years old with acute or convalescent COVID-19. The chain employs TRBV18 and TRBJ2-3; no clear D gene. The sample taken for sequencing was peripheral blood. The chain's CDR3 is CASSPNRADTQYF. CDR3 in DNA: TGTGCCAGCTCACCTAATCGGGCAGATACGCAGTATTTT.